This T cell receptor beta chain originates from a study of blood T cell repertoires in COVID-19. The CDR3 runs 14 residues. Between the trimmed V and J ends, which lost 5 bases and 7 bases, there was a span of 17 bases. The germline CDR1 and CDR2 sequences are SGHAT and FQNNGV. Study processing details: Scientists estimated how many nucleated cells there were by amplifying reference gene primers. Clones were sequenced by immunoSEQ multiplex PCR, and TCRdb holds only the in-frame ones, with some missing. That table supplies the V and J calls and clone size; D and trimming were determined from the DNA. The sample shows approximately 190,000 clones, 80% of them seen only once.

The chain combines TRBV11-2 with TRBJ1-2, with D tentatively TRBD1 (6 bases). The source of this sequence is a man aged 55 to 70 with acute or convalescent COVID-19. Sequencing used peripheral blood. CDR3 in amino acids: CASSPLQGWGGYTF. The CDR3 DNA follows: TGTGCCAGCAGCCCATTACAGGGTTGGGGTGGCTACACCTTC.